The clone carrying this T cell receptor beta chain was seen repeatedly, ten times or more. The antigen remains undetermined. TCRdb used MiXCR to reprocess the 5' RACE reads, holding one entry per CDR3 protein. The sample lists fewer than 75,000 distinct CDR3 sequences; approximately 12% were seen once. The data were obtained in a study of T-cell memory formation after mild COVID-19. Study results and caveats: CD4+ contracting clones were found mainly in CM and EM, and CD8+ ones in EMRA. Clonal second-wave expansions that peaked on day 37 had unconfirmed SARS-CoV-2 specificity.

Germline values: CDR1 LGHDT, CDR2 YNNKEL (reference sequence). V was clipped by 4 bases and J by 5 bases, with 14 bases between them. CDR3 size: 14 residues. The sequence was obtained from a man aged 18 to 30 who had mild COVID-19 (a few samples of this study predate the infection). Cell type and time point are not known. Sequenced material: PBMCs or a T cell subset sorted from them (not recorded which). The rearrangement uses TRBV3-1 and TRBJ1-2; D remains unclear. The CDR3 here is CASSPTGPSYGYTF. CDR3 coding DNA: TGTGCCAGCAGCCCAACCGGCCCGTCGTATGGCTACACCTTC.